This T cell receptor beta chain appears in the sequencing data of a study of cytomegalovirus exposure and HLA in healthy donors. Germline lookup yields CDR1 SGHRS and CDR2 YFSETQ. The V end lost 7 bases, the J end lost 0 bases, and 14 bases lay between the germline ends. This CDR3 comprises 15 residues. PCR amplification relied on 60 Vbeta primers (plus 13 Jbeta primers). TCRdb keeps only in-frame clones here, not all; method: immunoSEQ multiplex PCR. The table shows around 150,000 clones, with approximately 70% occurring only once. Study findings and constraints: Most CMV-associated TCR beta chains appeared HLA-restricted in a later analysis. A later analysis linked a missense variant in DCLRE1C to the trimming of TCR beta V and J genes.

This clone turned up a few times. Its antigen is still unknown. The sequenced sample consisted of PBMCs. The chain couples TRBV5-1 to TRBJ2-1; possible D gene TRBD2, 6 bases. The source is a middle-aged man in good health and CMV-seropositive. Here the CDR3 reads CASSPGVSSYNEQFF. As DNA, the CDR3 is TGCGCCAGCTCCCCGGGGGTAAGCTCCTACAATGAGCAGTTCTTC.